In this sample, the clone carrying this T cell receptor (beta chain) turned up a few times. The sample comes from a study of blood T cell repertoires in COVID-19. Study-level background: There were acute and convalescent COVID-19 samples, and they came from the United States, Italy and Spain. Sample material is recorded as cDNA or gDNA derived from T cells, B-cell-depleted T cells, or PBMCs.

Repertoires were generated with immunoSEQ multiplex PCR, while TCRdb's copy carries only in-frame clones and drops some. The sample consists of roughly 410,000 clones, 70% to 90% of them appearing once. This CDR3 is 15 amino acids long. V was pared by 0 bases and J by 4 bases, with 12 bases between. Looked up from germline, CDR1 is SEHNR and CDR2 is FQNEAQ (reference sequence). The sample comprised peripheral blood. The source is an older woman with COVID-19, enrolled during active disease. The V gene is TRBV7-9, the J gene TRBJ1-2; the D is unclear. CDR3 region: CASSLAGGITYGYTF. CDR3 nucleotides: TGTGCCAGCAGCTTAGCCGGAGGCATCACCTATGGCTACACCTTC.